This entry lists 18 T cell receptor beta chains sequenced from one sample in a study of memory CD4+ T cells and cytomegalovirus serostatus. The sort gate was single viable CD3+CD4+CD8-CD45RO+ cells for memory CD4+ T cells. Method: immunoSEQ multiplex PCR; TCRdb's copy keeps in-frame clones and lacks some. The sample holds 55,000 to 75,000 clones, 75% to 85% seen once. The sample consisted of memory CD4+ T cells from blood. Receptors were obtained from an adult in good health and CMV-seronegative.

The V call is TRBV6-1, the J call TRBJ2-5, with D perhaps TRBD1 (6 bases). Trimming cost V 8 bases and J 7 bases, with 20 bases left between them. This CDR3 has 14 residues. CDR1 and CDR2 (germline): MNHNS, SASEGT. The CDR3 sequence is CASSPRDPRGTQYF. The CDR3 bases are TGTGCCAGCTCCCCCAGGGATCCCAGGGGGACCCAGTACTTC.

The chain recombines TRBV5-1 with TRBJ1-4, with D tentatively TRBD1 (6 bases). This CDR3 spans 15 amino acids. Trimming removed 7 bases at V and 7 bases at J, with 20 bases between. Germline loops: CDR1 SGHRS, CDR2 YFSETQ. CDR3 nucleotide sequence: TGCGCCAGCGGGAATACAGGGCGCGAGGGTGAAAAACTGTTTTTT. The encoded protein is CASGNTGREGEKLFF. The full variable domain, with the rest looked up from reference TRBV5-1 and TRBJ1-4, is KAGVTQTPRYLIKTRGQQVTLSCSPISGHRSVSWYQQTPGQGLQFLFEYFSETQRNKGNFPGRFSGRQFSNSRSEMNVSTLELGDSALYLCASGNTGREGEKLFFGSGTQLSVL.

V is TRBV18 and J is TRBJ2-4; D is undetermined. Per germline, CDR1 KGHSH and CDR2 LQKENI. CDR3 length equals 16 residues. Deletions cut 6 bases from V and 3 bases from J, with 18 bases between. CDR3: CASSPTIIEGKNIQYF. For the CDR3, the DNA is TGTGCCAGCTCTCCGACGATCATAGAAGGCAAAAACATTCAGTACTTC.

The CDR3 coding sequence is TGTGCCAGTAGTCCACCGACAGGCGCCTACCCGAACTATGGCTACACCTTC. The encoded protein is CASSPPTGAYPNYGYTF. The rearrangement joins TRBV19 to TRBJ1-2; maybe TRBD1 (6 bases). From germline, CDR1 is LNHDA and CDR2 SQIVND (reference sequence). The CDR3 is made up of 17 amino acids. V lost 5 bases and J lost 2, with 21 bases in between.

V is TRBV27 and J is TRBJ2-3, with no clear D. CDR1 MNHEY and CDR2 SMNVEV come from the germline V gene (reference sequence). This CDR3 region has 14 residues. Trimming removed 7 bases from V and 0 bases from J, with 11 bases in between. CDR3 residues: CASTRSISTDTQYF. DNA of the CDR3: TGTGCCAGCACCCGTAGTATAAGCACAGATACGCAGTATTTT.

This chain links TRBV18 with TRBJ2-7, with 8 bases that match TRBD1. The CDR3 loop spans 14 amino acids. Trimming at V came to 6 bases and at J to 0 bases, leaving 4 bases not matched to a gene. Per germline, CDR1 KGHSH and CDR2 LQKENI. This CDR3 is CASSGTGFSYEQYF. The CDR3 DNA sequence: TGTGCCAGCTCCGGGACAGGTTTCTCCTACGAGCAGTACTTC.

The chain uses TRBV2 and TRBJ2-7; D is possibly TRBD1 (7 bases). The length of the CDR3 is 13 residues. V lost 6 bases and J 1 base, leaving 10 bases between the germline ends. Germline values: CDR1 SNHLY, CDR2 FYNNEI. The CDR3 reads CASRTGRSYEQYF. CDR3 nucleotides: TGTGCCAGCAGGACAGGGAGGTCCTACGAGCAGTACTTC.

CDR3 nucleotides: TGTGCCAGCAGTCCCGGGACAGGGTTCGGAGACTATGGCTACACCTTC. It is translated as CASSPGTGFGDYGYTF. This chain uses TRBV7-9 with TRBJ1-2, with 9 bases that match TRBD1. The length of the CDR3 is 16 residues. In germline, CDR1 is SEHNR, CDR2 FQNEAQ (reference sequence). Trimming at V came to 6 bases and at J to 3 bases, leaving 11 bases not matched to a gene.

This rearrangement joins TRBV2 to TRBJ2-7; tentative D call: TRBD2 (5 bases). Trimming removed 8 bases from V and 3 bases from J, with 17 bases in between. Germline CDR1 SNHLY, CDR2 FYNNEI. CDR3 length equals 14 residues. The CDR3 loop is CASLRGRSLYEQYF. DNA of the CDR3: TGTGCCAGCCTACGGGGTAGAAGTCTCTACGAGCAGTACTTC.

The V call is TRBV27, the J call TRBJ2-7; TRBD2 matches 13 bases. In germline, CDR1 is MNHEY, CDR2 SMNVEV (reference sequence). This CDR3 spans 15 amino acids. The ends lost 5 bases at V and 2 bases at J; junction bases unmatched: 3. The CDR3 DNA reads TGTGCCAGCAGTGTAGGGACTAGCGGGACCTACGAGCAGTACTTC. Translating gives CASSVGTSGTYEQYF.

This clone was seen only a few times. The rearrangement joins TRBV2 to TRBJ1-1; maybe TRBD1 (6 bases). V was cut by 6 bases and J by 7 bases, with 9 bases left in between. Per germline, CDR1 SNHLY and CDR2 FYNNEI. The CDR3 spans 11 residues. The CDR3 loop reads CASRTGIEAFF. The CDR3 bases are TGTGCCAGCAGGACAGGAATTGAAGCTTTCTTT.

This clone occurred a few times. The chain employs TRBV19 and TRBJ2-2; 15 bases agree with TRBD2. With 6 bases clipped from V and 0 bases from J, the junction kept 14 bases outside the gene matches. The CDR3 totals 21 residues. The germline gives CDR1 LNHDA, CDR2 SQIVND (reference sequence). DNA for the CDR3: TGTGCCAGTAGGGAAAGGCTTCGGGGACTAGCGGGAGGCACGAACACCGGGGAGCTGTTTTTT. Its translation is CASRERLRGLAGGTNTGELFF.

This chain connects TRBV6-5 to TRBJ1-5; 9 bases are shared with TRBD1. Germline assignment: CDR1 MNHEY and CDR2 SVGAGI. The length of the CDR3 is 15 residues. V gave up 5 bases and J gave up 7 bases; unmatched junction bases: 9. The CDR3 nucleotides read TGTGCCAGCAGTCCCCGACAGGGGGGAGGGCAGCCCCAGCATTTT. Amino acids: CASSPRQGGGQPQHF.

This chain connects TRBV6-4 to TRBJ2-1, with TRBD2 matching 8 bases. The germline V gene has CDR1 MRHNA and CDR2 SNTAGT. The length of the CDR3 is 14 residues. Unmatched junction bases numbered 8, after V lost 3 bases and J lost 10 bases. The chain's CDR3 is CASSESGGDWEQFF. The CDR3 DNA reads TGTGCCAGCAGTGAATCGGGGGGGGATTGGGAGCAGTTCTTC.

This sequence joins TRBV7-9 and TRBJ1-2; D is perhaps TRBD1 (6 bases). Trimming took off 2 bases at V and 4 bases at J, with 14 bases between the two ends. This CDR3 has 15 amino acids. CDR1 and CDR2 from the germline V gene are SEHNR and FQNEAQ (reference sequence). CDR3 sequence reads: CASSLSFDRTYGYTF. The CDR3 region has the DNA TGTGCCAGCAGCTTATCCTTTGACAGGACCTATGGCTACACCTTC. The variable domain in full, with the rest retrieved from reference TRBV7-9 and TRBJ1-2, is DTGVSQNPRHKITKRGQNVTFRCDPISEHNRLYWYRQTLGQGPEFLTYFQNEAQLEKSRLLSDRFSAERPKGSFSTLEIQRTEQGDSAMYLCASSLSFDRTYGYTFGSGTRLTVV.

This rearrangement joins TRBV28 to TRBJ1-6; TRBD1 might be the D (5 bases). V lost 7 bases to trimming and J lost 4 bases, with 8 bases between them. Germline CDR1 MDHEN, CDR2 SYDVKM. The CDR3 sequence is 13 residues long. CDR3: CASIQGYNSPLHF. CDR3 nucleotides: TGTGCCAGCATCCAGGGTTATAATTCACCCCTCCACTTT.

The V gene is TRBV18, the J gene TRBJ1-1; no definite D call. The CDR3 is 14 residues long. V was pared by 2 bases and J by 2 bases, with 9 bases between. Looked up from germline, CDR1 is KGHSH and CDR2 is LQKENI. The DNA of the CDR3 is TGTGCCAGCTCACCATCGGTCGGCAACACTGAAGCTTTCTTT. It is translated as CASSPSVGNTEAFF. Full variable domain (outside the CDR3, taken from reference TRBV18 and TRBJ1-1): NAGVMQNPRHLVRRRGQEARLRCSPMKGHSHVYWYRQLPEEGLKFMVYLQKENIIDESGMPKERFSAEFPKEGPSILRIQQVVRGDSAAYFCASSPSVGNTEAFFGQGTRLTVV.

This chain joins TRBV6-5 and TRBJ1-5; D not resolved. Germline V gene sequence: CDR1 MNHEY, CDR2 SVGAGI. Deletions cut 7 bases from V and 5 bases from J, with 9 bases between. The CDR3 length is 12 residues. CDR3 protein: CASNLWDQPQHF. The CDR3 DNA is TGTGCCAGCAACCTCTGGGATCAGCCCCAGCATTTT.